Presented here are 29 T cell receptor beta chains from one specimen sequenced in a study of metastatic and nonmetastatic thyroid tumors. Treatment of any kind had been given to no patient before thyroid surgery. TCRdb re-analyzed the PCR reads through MiXCR. The data contain some 8,000 clones, roughly 40% of them singletons. The source material was tumor tissue. All receptors come from a male donor with papillary thyroid cancer or a benign thyroid nodule (not recorded which). Some clones in this sample may be carry-over from other donors' samples.

This sequence joins TRBV4-3 and TRBJ2-7, with TRBD1 identical over 8 bases. CDR3 length: 15 residues. Per the germline V gene, CDR1 is LGHNA and CDR2 is YSLEER. Trimming cost V 2 bases and J 0 bases; bases outside gene matches: 3. CDR3 protein: CASSQWTGSSYEQYF. In nucleotides, the CDR3 is TGCGCCAGCAGCCAATGGACAGGGAGCTCCTACGAGCAGTACTTC.

The V call is TRBV20-1, the J call TRBJ2-7, with 9 bases matching TRBD2. V gave up 6 bases and J gave up 2 bases; unmatched junction bases: 11. CDR3 size: 15 residues. In germline, CDR1 is DFQATT, CDR2 SNEGSKA (reference sequence). The CDR3 DNA reads TGCAGTGCCAACCCTCTGACTAGCGGAACCTACGAGCAGTACTTC. Its translation is CSANPLTSGTYEQYF.

By sample share, this clone is medium-sized. The chain joins TRBV9 to TRBJ1-3; tentatively, D is TRBD1 (6 bases). Germline lookup yields CDR1 SGDLS and CDR2 YYNGEE. Trimming took off 0 bases at V and 0 bases at J, with 13 bases between the two ends. The length of the CDR3 is 17 residues. The DNA for the CDR3 is TGTGCCAGCAGCGTAGCGGGACAACGAACCTCTGGAAACACCATATATTTT. Encoded protein: CASSVAGQRTSGNTIYF.

This clone was picked up one time. The rearrangement links TRBV24-1 to TRBJ1-2; the match to TRBD1 covers 7 bases. Trimming cost V 4 bases and J 3 bases; bases outside gene matches: 7. Germline V gene sequence: CDR1 KGHDR, CDR2 SFDVKD. This CDR3 region has 15 residues. The CDR3 DNA reads as TGTGCCACCAGTGACCAACGACAGGGCCACTATGGCTACACCTTC. The encoded protein is CATSDQRQGHYGYTF.

The chain recombines TRBV28 with TRBJ1-6, with D hard to call. This CDR3 is built from 15 residues. The V end was cut by 7 bases, the J end by 1 base, with 11 bases between. Germline V CDR1 and CDR2: MDHEN, SYDVKM. In DNA, the CDR3 is TGTGCCAGCACCCGCCCAGGTTCCTATAATTCACCCCTCCACTTT. This translates into CASTRPGSYNSPLHF.

Turning to this clone: One end of the junction fails to match germline, which may point to a read error. The chain links TRBV9 to TRBJ2-7; tentatively, D is TRBD2 (6 bases). From germline, CDR1 is SGDLS and CDR2 YYNGEE. This CDR3 spans 13 amino acids. The CDR3 reads CASRVGGDYEQYF. As DNA, the CDR3 is TGTGCCAGCAGGGTAGGAGGGGATTACGAGCAGTACTTC.

This clone was detected once. The CDR3 bases are TGCAGTGCTAGAGAGGGAGGACGGGCGAACACTGAAGCTTTCTTT. Its protein product is CSAREGGRANTEAFF. The chain has TRBV20-1 and TRBJ1-1; no clear D gene. The CDR3 is 15 amino acids. V was trimmed by 0 bases and J by 1 base, leaving 12 bases between them. From germline, CDR1 is DFQATT and CDR2 SNEGSKA (reference sequence).

This clone counts as medium-sized. The chain carries TRBV18 and TRBJ1-5, with unresolved D. Looked up from germline, CDR1 is KGHSH and CDR2 is LQKENI. Trimming took 1 base from V and 0 from J, leaving 7 bases between them. This CDR3 has 15 residues. CDR3 sequence: CASSPRSNSNQPQHF. CDR3 in DNA: TGTGCCAGCTCACCACGATCAAATAGCAATCAGCCCCAGCATTTT.

This clone was counted between two and nine times. A read error may account for a junction end that differs from germline. The J gene is TRBJ1-1, the V gene TRBV12-3 or TRBV12-4; D unclear. The length of the CDR3 is 13 residues. The CDR3 loop reads CSSSLECSTEAFF. The CDR3 nucleotides are TGTTCCAGCAGTTTGGAGTGTTCCACTGAAGCTTTCTTT.

This clone has just one count. The chain recombines TRBV20-1 with TRBJ2-7; maybe TRBD1 (5 bases). V was clipped by 0 bases and J by 3 bases, with 18 bases between them. CDR3 length: 16 residues. Looked up from germline, CDR1 is DFQATT and CDR2 is SNEGSKA (reference sequence). The DNA for the CDR3 is TGCAGTGCTAGAGAACCCCCGGGCAGGGCGGACTACGAGCAGTACTTC. Amino acid sequence: CSAREPPGRADYEQYF.

This clone was counted between two and nine times. One junction end does not reproduce the germline sequence, and a read error may be involved. The genes are TRBV28 and TRBJ2-7; the D is unclear. This CDR3 comprises 11 residues. The germline V gene encodes CDR1 MDHEN and CDR2 SYDVKM. The CDR3 sequence is CASSTHREPYF. In DNA form, the CDR3 reads TGTGCCAGCAGCACCCATCGCGAGCCGTACTTC.

Of note for this clone: One end of the junction is discordant with germline, which a read error may explain. This chain joins TRBV6-1 and TRBJ1-1; D is unresolved. Germline V gene sequence: CDR1 MNHNS, CDR2 SASEGT. The CDR3 covers 13 residues. In DNA form, the CDR3 reads TGTGCCAGCAGAGAAGGGCTGGTTGCTTGGGCTTTCTTT. Protein product: CASREGLVAWAFF.

A few counts support this clone. This chain uses TRBV19 with TRBJ2-3, with D hard to call. The CDR3 is 12 residues long. V was cut by 3 bases and J by 5 bases, with 6 bases left in between. Germline V gene lookup returns CDR1 LNHDA and CDR2 SQIVND (reference sequence). The CDR3 region is CASSIRKDTQYF. CDR3 sequence (DNA): TGTGCCAGTAGTATCAGAAAAGATACGCAGTATTTT.

The gene calls are TRBV7-3 and TRBJ2-1; 9 nucleotides agree with TRBD2. This CDR3 has 15 residues. The V and J ends lost 4 bases and 8 bases, in that order; junction bases with no gene match: 9. Germline lookup yields CDR1 SGHTA and CDR2 FQGTGA. For the CDR3, the DNA is TGTGCCAGCAGCTCCGAAGAGGGACTAGCCCATGAGCAGTTCTTC. It translates to CASSSEEGLAHEQFF.

The CDR3 DNA is TGTGCCAGCAGGCGGCAGGGACCCTACGAGCAGTACTTC. It specifies CASRRQGPYEQYF. This chain uses TRBV28 with TRBJ2-7; D is perhaps TRBD1 or TRBD2 (5 bases each). The V gene's germline CDR1 is MDHEN and CDR2 SYDVKM. Between the trimmed V and J ends, which lost 6 bases and 2 bases, there was a span of 11 bases. The CDR3 sequence is 13 residues long.

By share, this clone ranks as large. Within the sample, other DNA sequences also encode this same CDR3. The rearrangement joins TRBV20-1 to TRBJ2-7, with D unclear. The V end was cut by 4 bases, the J end by 6 bases, with 19 bases between. Germline CDR1 is DFQATT and CDR2 is SNEGSKA (reference sequence). The CDR3 covers 14 residues. The CDR3 sequence: CSATTPGPTSEQYF. CDR3 nucleotide sequence: TGCAGTGCTACCACCCCCGGGCCGACCAGCGAGCAGTACTTC.

Only a few counts were recorded for this clone. The chain is built from TRBV6-1 and TRBJ1-2, with D unclear. This CDR3 contains 14 residues. The germline V gene has CDR1 MNHNS and CDR2 SASEGT. V shed 7 bases and J shed 7 bases, with 19 bases lying between them. As DNA, the CDR3 is TGTGCCAGCACCCCCCCGGGAGGGATCCGTGGCTACACCTTC. Protein product: CASTPPGGIRGYTF.

The V and J genes are TRBV12-3 or TRBV12-4 and TRBJ2-2, with D tentatively TRBD1 (6 bases). The CDR3 has 14 residues. V gave up 5 bases and J gave up 7 bases, with 14 bases separating them. Written as DNA, the CDR3 is TGTGCCAGCAGTACCCTTCCAGGGGTCGGGGAGCTGTTTTTT. It translates to CASSTLPGVGELFF.

The chain employs TRBV28 and TRBJ1-6; 8 nucleotides line up with TRBD1. From germline, CDR1 is MDHEN and CDR2 SYDVKM. J gave up 1 base and V 5 bases, and 7 bases lay outside the gene matches. The CDR3 consists of 17 residues. The CDR3 loop is CASSPLTGASYNSPLHF. CDR3 DNA: TGTGCCAGCAGTCCCCTGACAGGGGCTTCCTATAATTCACCCCTCCACTTT.

Only one count was recorded for this clone. This sequence joins TRBV4-1 and TRBJ2-1, with 10 bases that match TRBD2. The germline V gene encodes CDR1 MGHRA and CDR2 YSYEKL. The V and J ends lost 4 bases and 2 bases, in that order; junction bases with no gene match: 2. The CDR3 length is 15 residues. The CDR3 DNA reads TGCGCCAGCAGCCCTGGACTAGCGGCCTACAATGAGCAGTTCTTC. It translates to CASSPGLAAYNEQFF.

The chain is built from TRBV28 and TRBJ1-2, with D tentatively TRBD1 (6 bases). Germline loops: CDR1 MDHEN, CDR2 SYDVKM. The CDR3 contains 15 residues. V lost 7 bases, J lost 0 bases, and 15 bases lay in between. CDR3 DNA: TGTGCCAGCAACCCTACAGGGCGAGCTAACTATGGCTACACCTTC. It translates to CASNPTGRANYGYTF.

This clone was found many times. A much larger clone lies one base from this, so it may be a read error. Other DNA variants within this sample encode the same CDR3. The chain uses TRBV6-1 and TRBJ2-1; TRBD1 matches at 7 bases. The CDR3 contains 12 residues. In germline, CDR1 is MNHNS, CDR2 SASEGT. J lost 12 bases, V lost 8 bases, and 10 bases had no gene match. As DNA, the CDR3 is TGTGCCAGCGGAAAACAGGGGTCTCGGCAGTTCTTC. Translation: CASGKQGSRQFF.

This chain uses TRBV9 with TRBJ2-2; a weak D match, TRBD1 (6 bases). V lost 5 bases, J lost 2 bases, and 16 bases lay in between. This CDR3 region has 16 residues. Germline V lookup: CDR1 SGDLS, CDR2 YYNGEE. In nucleotides, the CDR3 is TGTGCCAGCAGTTTAACCGGGACACTAAACACCGGGGAGCTGTTTTTT. Its translation: CASSLTGTLNTGELFF.

Only a few counts were recorded for this clone. The chain uses TRBV6-1 and TRBJ2-7, with D possibly called TRBD1 or TRBD2 (6 bases each). Trimming cost V 6 bases and J 7 bases, with 13 bases left between them. The CDR3 is 12 residues long. CDR1 is MNHNS and CDR2 is SASEGT in the germline V gene. This chain's CDR3 is CASRTRGKEQYF. Written as DNA, the CDR3 is TGTGCCAGCAGGACTAGGGGGAAAGAGCAGTACTTC.

A few counts support this clone. This rearrangement joins TRBV7-2 to TRBJ2-3; 7 bases map to TRBD1. This CDR3 is built from 12 residues. J lost 9 bases, V lost 5 bases, and 5 bases had no gene match. Germline CDR1 SGHTA, CDR2 FQGNSA. This chain's CDR3 is CASSPDRMTQYF. As DNA, the CDR3 is TGTGCCAGCAGCCCGGACAGGATGACGCAGTATTTT.

This clone was seen more than once but under ten times. V is TRBV2 and J is TRBJ1-5, with unresolved D. The CDR3 consists of 13 residues. V was clipped by 1 base and J by 4 bases, with 5 bases between them. Per germline, CDR1 SNHLY and CDR2 FYNNEI. CDR3 sequence reads: CASSEDGNQPQHF. The CDR3 coding sequence is TGTGCCAGCAGTGAAGACGGGAATCAGCCCCAGCATTTT.

This clone has a handful of counts. The gene calls are TRBV5-1 and TRBJ1-6; D might be TRBD1 (5 bases). Germline CDR1 and CDR2: SGHRS and YFSETQ. Trimming left V 3 bases short and J 5 bases short, with 9 bases between. This CDR3 is 14 amino acids long. The CDR3: CASSSTGHNSPLHF. The CDR3 nucleotides are TGCGCCAGCAGCTCCACAGGCCATAATTCACCCCTCCACTTT.

V and J are TRBV20-1 and TRBJ2-5; D not certain. Germline V gene data show CDR1 as DFQATT and CDR2 as SNEGSKA (reference sequence). The germline V and J ends were trimmed by 3 bases and 3 bases, with 5 bases remaining between them. The CDR3 sequence is 11 residues long. CDR3 sequence reads: CSASGEETQYF. CDR3 bases: TGCAGTGCTAGCGGAGAAGAGACCCAGTACTTC.

The chain employs TRBV4-2 and TRBJ2-7; tentative D call: TRBD2 (6 bases). The V end was cut by 1 base, the J end by 6 bases, with 16 bases between. Germline loops: CDR1 LGHNA, CDR2 YNFKEQ. The CDR3 covers 15 residues. The CDR3 is CASSQAHETRAEQYF. The CDR3 nucleotides read TGTGCCAGCAGCCAAGCACACGAGACTAGGGCCGAGCAGTACTTC.